This record covers a single T cell receptor (beta chain). Its antigen is unidentified. The CDR3 is 16 residues long. V shed 6 bases, J shed 5 bases, and the junction held 11 bases outside the gene matches. Germline-derived CDR1 and CDR2 are ENHRY and SYGVKD. This entry comes from a study of blood T cell dynamics during melanoma immunotherapy. Time point specified: week 3, after first cycle of checkpoint inhibitor. Samples come from before therapy and from week 3 after the first blockade cycle. Apart from a couple of fast progressors, RECIST 1.1 response was judged 12 weeks post-infusion. The study's findings and limits: Whether repertoire-driving clones were melanoma-specific could not be determined. Among sorted CD8+ subsets, immune-effector cells had the highest clonality and cell-free DNA similarity.

Profiling relied on immunoSEQ multiplex PCR, and the TCRdb table lists in-frame clones only, not all of them. Altogether 1,000 or so clones are present, 69% being singletons, with the ten largest covering 20%. The chain links TRBV10-3 to TRBJ2-2; 8 bases are a match to TRBD1. The sequenced sample was central memory CD8+ T cells from blood, obtained from a patient treated with checkpoint blockade. The receptor comes from a human donor with melanoma. DNA for the CDR3: TGTGCCATCAGACCGGACAGGGAGTTGTTTACCGGGGAGCTGTTTTTT. Its protein product is CAIRPDRELFTGELFF.